The 6 T cell receptor beta chains below come from one sample, sequenced in a study of blood T cell repertoires in COVID-19. Assay used: immunoSEQ multiplex PCR; TCRdb lists only in-frame clones, some missing. This table has roughly 86,000 clones, around nine tenths appearing once. The sample taken for sequencing was peripheral blood. These receptors originate from a man in his forties with acute or convalescent COVID-19.

The V call is TRBV5-5, the J call TRBJ2-7, with 8 bases that match TRBD2. V dropped 5 bases and J dropped 2; count of bases not matched to a gene: 12. The CDR3 has 16 amino acids. Germline values: CDR1 SGHKS, CDR2 YYEKEE (reference sequence). The CDR3: CASRYDPGGSPYEQYF. The DNA of the CDR3 is TGTGCCAGCAGATACGACCCGGGGGGGAGCCCCTACGAGCAGTACTTC.

The gene calls are TRBV5-1 and TRBJ2-7, with unresolved D. The V gene's germline CDR1 is SGHRS and CDR2 YFSETQ. The CDR3 consists of 15 residues. The ends were cut back, 0 bases at V and 0 bases at J, with 10 bases in the middle. CDR3 sequence (DNA): TGCGCCAGCAGCTTGGGGCCCAGCGTCTCCTACGAGCAGTACTTC. Translating gives CASSLGPSVSYEQYF.

The rearrangement joins TRBV9 to TRBJ1-1, with D hard to call. V was clipped by 4 bases and J by 2 bases, with 12 bases between them. Looked up from germline, CDR1 is SGDLS and CDR2 is YYNGEE. The CDR3 runs 14 residues. The CDR3 reads CASSPQVYNTEAFF. The DNA of the CDR3 is TGTGCCAGCAGCCCTCAGGTTTATAACACTGAAGCTTTCTTT. Full variable domain (remainder filled in from reference TRBV9 and TRBJ1-1): DSGVTQTPKHLITATGQRVTLRCSPRSGDLSVYWYQQSLDQGLQFLIQYYNGEERAKGNILERFSAQQFPDLHSELNLSSLELGDSALYFCASSPQVYNTEAFFGQGTRLTVV.

The rearrangement joins TRBV19 to TRBJ1-5, with TRBD1 matching over 8 bases. This CDR3 comprises 14 residues. Germline V gene lookup returns CDR1 LNHDA and CDR2 SQIVND (reference sequence). J gave up 5 bases and V 6 bases, and 6 bases lay outside the gene matches. CDR3 bases: TGTGCCAGTAGCCCGGGACAGGATGATCAGCCCCAGCATTTT. Translating it yields CASSPGQDDQPQHF. Based on the CDR3 plus reference TRBV19 and TRBJ1-5, the full variable domain is DGGITQSPKYLFRKEGQNVTLSCEQNLNHDAMYWYRQDPGQGLRLIYYSQIVNDFQKGDIAEGYSVSREKKESFPLTVTSAQKNPTAFYLCASSPGQDDQPQHFGDGTRLSIL.

This chain joins TRBV7-8 and TRBJ1-3; TRBD1 agrees at 8 bases. Germline assignment: CDR1 SGHVS and CDR2 FQNEAQ. The CDR3 sequence is 15 residues long. V dropped 2 bases and J dropped 2; count of bases not matched to a gene: 2. The DNA for the CDR3 is TGTGCCAGCAGCTTAACGACAGGGGCTGGAAACACCATATATTTT. Residues: CASSLTTGAGNTIYF. Supplemented by reference TRBV7-8 and TRBJ1-3, the full variable domain reads GAGVSQSPRYKVAKRGQDVALRCDPISGHVSLFWYQQALGQGPEFLTYFQNEAQLDKSGLPSDRFFAERPEGSVSTLKIQRTQQEDSAVYLCASSLTTGAGNTIYFGEGSWLTVV.

This chain connects TRBV11-3 to TRBJ2-1; D perhaps matches TRBD1 (5 bases). Trimming removed 5 bases at V and 7 bases at J, with 12 bases between. Germline values: CDR1 SGHNT, CDR2 YENEEA. The CDR3 loop spans 13 amino acids. Written as DNA, the CDR3 is TGTGCCAGCAGCCCCGGTGGGGCGAATGAGCAGTTCTTC. It encodes CASSPGGANEQFF.